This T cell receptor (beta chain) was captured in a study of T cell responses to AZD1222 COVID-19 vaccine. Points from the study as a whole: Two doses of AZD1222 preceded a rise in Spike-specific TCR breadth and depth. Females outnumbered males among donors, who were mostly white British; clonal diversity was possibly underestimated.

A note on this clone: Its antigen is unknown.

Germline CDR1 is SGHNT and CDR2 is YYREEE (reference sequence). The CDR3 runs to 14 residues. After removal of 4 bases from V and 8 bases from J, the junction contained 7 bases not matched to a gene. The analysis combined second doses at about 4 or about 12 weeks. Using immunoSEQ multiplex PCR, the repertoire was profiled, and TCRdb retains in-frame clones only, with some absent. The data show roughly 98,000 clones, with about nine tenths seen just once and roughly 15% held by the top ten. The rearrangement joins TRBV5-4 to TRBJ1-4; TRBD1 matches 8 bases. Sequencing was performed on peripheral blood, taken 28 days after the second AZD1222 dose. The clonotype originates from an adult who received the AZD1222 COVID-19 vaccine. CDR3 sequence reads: CASSPDRVSEKLFF. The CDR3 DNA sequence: TGTGCCAGCAGCCCGGACAGGGTGAGCGAAAAACTGTTTTTT.